Sequencing of this T cell receptor beta chain was carried out in a study of metastatic and nonmetastatic thyroid tumors. Findings and limits, study-wide: As reported, TCR beta diversity in blood and tumor was significantly higher in malignant thyroid tumors than in benign nodules.

Germline-derived CDR1 and CDR2 are LGHNA and YNFKEQ. Trimming stripped 5 bases from V and 4 bases from J, with 9 bases between. This CDR3 has 13 amino acids. Ahead of thyroid surgery, no patient had received treatment of any kind. TCRdb reprocessed the PCR reads via MiXCR. The table has tens of thousands of clones, 20% to 25% seen once; the top ten hold around 3%. At least ten counts were recorded for this clone. Its target is unknown. The receptor was isolated from a male donor with papillary thyroid cancer or a benign thyroid nodule (not recorded which). Some clones in this sample may be carry-over from other donors' samples. Material for sequencing was blood. The chain combines TRBV4-2 with TRBJ2-1; possible D gene TRBD2, 6 bases. The CDR3 sequence: CASSAGIYNEQFF. The CDR3 DNA sequence: TGTGCCAGCAGCGCGGGGATATACAATGAGCAGTTCTTC.